This TCR beta chain was recovered during a study of control samples from healthy donors and cancer patients. The CDR3 spans 13 residues. The V end lost 4 bases, the J end lost 6 bases, and 10 bases lay between the germline ends. Repertoires were generated with immunoSEQ multiplex PCR, while TCRdb's copy carries only in-frame clones and drops some. The sample contains over 150,000 clones, around 94% of which appear only once. V and J are TRBV12-3 or TRBV12-4 and TRBJ1-5; maybe TRBD1 (5 bases). Sequencing used PBMCs. The sequence derives from a man aged 55 to 70 with colorectal cancer. CDR3 loop: CASSSGSPQPQHF. DNA of the CDR3: TGTGCCAGCAGTTCAGGGTCCCCTCAGCCCCAGCATTTT.